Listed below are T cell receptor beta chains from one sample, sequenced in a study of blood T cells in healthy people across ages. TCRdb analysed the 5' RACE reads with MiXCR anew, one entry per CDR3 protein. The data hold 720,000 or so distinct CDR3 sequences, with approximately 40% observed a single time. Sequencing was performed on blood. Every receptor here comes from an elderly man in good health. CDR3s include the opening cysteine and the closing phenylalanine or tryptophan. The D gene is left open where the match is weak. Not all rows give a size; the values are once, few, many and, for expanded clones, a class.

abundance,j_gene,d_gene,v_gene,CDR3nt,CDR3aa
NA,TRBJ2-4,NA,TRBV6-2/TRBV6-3,TGTGCCAGCAGTTCGGGAAGCGTAAAAAACATTCAGTACTTC,CASSSGSVKNIQYF
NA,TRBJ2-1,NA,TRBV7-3,TGTGCCAGCAGCCCCGACATACTTTACAATGAGCAGTTCTTC,CASSPDILYNEQFF
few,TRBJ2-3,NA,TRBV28,TGTGCCAGCAGTTTAAGTGCTAGCGGCACAGATACGCAGTATTTT,CASSLSASGTDTQYF
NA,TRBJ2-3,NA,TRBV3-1,TGTGCCAGCAGCCAAGGAGGGCTAGCCGGGCAGTATTTT,CASSQGGLAGQYF
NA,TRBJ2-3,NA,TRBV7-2,TGTGCCAGCATGGAGGGGGCGACAGATACGCAGTATTTT,CASMEGATDTQYF
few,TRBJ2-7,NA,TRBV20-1,TGCAGTGCTAGACGATCGGGCGTCGAGCAGTACTTC,CSARRSGVEQYF
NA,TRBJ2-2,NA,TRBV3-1,TGTGCCAGCAGCCAAGAGGGAACCGTAGCCGGGGAGCTGTTTTTT,CASSQEGTVAGELFF
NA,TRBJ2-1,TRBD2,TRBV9,TGTGCCAGCAGCGTAGATAGCGGGAGGGCCAATGAGCAGTTCTTC,CASSVDSGRANEQFF
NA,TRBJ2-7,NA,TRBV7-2,TGTGCCAGCACCGGGTCTGCGGGGTCCTACGAGCAGTACTTC,CASTGSAGSYEQYF
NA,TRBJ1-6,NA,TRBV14,TGTGCCAGCAGCCAAGATACAGGACGATATTCACCCCTCCACTTT,CASSQDTGRYSPLHF
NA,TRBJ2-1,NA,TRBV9,TGTGCCAGCAGCCCGGGTGTCGGGGGATACAATGAGCAGTTCTTC,CASSPGVGGYNEQFF
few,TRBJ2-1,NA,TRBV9,TGTGCCAGTAGCGTATATCCGGCCAGCGGGCTATACAATGAGCAGTTCTTC,CASSVYPASGLYNEQFF
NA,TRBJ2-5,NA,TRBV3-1,TGTGCCAGCAGCCAAGATGTGGGCTCCCGAGAGACCCAGTACTTC,CASSQDVGSRETQYF
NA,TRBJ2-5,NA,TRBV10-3,TGTGCCATCAGTGTAGGGGGGGCCGGCACACAAGAGACCCAGTACTTC,CAISVGGAGTQETQYF
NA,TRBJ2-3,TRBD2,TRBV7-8,TGTGCCAGCAGCTCGACTAGCGGGCGGAGCACAGATACGCAGTATTTT,CASSSTSGRSTDTQYF
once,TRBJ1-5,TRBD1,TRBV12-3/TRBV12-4,TGTGCCAGCAGATCGGGACAGGGGAGGAATCAGCCCCAGCATTTT,CASRSGQGRNQPQHF
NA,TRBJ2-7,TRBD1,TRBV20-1,TGCAGTGGATCGACAGGGCCGGGGACCGACGAGCAGTACTTC,CSGSTGPGTDEQYF
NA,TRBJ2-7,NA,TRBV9,TGTGCCAGCAGCGCTTACAGGGAATCCTACGAGCAGTACTTC,CASSAYRESYEQYF
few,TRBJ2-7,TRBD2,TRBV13,TGTGCCAGCAGCATAACTAGCGGGGGGGCGGGGGAGCAGTACTTC,CASSITSGGAGEQYF
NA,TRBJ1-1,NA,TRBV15,TGTGCCACCAGCAGAGATAAGGGACCGAACACTGAAGCTTTCTTT,CATSRDKGPNTEAFF
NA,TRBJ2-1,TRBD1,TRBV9,TGTGCCAGCAGCGCCCAAGGGGGACAGAGCAATGAGCAGTTCTTC,CASSAQGGQSNEQFF
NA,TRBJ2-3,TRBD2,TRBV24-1,TGTGCCACCAGTGATTTCGGGAGGGAGCTGTATTTT,CATSDFGRELYF
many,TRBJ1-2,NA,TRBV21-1,TGTGCCAGCAGGAGCCAGGGACAGGGGGACTATGGCTACACCTTC,CASRSQGQGDYGYTF
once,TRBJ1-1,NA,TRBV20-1,TGCAGTACAAACACTGGGGTGAACACTGAAGCTTTCTTT,CSTNTGVNTEAFF